This entry lists 3 T cell receptor beta chains sequenced from one sample in a study of T-cell memory formation after mild COVID-19. TCRdb reanalysed the 5' RACE reads using MiXCR and keeps one entry per CDR3 protein. In the table there are about 340,000 distinct CDR3 sequences, around 15% of which are singletons. The sequenced sample was PBMCs or a T cell subset sorted from them (not recorded which). The receptors stem from a man aged 18 to 29 who had mild COVID-19 (a few samples of this study predate the infection). Cell type and time point are not known.

The chain employs TRBV18 and TRBJ1-1, with 9 nucleotides matching TRBD1. The ends lost 6 bases at V and 6 bases at J; junction bases unmatched: 8. Per the germline V gene, CDR1 is KGHSH and CDR2 is LQKENI. The CDR3 spans 14 residues. In DNA form, the CDR3 reads TGTGCCAGCTCGCCGGGACAGGGTTGGTCTGAAGCTTTCTTT. It translates to CASSPGQGWSEAFF.

This clonotype was recorded many times. The chain links TRBV27 to TRBJ1-5; D is uncertain. Germline CDR1 is MNHEY and CDR2 is SMNVEV (reference sequence). Trimming pared 2 bases from V and 0 bases from J, leaving 5 bases between. CDR3 length: 14 residues. As DNA, the CDR3 is TGTGCCAGCAGTTTAAGGGATAGCAATCAGCCCCAGCATTTT. This encodes CASSLRDSNQPQHF.

The genes are TRBV18 and TRBJ1-3; D not certain. Trimming took 6 bases from V and 8 from J, leaving 23 bases between them. This CDR3 comprises 16 residues. The germline V gene encodes CDR1 KGHSH and CDR2 LQKENI. The CDR3 region has the DNA TGTGCCAGCTCTCCCATGGCCCCGACGGCCCTGGACACCATATATTTT. Translating gives CASSPMAPTALDTIYF.